The rows below give T cell receptor beta chains drawn from one sample of a study of T cell responses to AZD1222 COVID-19 vaccine. Clones were read by immunoSEQ multiplex PCR, and TCRdb kept only the in-frame ones, dropping some. The table shows 150,000 or so clones, with approximately 90% occurring only once. The source material was peripheral blood, sampled 28 days after the second AZD1222 dose. Every receptor here comes from an adult who received the AZD1222 COVID-19 vaccine. Each CDR3 is given with its conserved first and last residue. D genes are given only for firm matches. A row's size may be missing; if present it is once, few, many or a size class.

CDR3: CASSLVSSGRGNTIYF
DNA: TGTGCCAGCAGCTTAGTCTCTTCGGGCAGGGGAAACACCATATATTTT
J: TRBJ1-3
size: .
D: .
V: TRBV7-2

CDR3: CASGLVQQFTASGANVLTF
DNA: TGTGCTAGTGGTTTGGTACAGCAATTTACAGCCTCTGGGGCCAACGTCCTGACTTTC
J: TRBJ2-6
size: .
D: .
V: TRBV12-5

CDR3: CASSLGGRSYGYTF
DNA: TGTGCCAGCAGCTTAGGGGGCCGGTCCTATGGCTACACCTTC
J: TRBJ1-2
size: .
D: .
V: TRBV7-2

CDR3: CASSQAGLVTGELFF
DNA: TGTGCCAGCAGCCAAGCGGGACTAGTAACCGGGGAGCTGTTTTTT
J: TRBJ2-2
size: few
D: TRBD2
V: TRBV4-2

CDR3: CASSPGSAYEQYF
DNA: TGTGCCAGCTCACCCGGATCGGCTTACGAGCAGTACTTC
J: TRBJ2-7
size: .
D: .
V: TRBV18

CDR3: CASSLDGGDEAFF
DNA: TGCGCCAGCAGCCTGGATGGGGGGGATGAAGCTTTCTTT
J: TRBJ1-1
size: .
D: .
V: TRBV4-1

CDR3: CASSYGRQSTEAFF
DNA: TGTGCCAGCAGTTACGGTCGGCAGTCCACTGAAGCTTTCTTT
J: TRBJ1-1
size: .
D: .
V: TRBV6-5

CDR3: CASSTTGDTEAFF
DNA: TGTGCCAGTAGTACAACAGGGGACACTGAAGCTTTCTTT
J: TRBJ1-1
size: .
D: TRBD1
V: TRBV19

CDR3: CAWSRDRDSSPLHF
DNA: TGTGCCTGGAGCCGAGACAGGGATAGTTCACCCCTCCACTTT
J: TRBJ1-6
size: .
D: TRBD1
V: TRBV30

CDR3: CASSQETRSTNTGELFF
DNA: TGCGCCAGCAGCCAAGAAACAAGATCCACGAACACCGGGGAGCTGTTTTTT
J: TRBJ2-2
size: once
D: .
V: TRBV4-1

CDR3: CASSQWTSGYTDTQYF
DNA: TGTGCCAGCAGCCAATGGACTAGCGGGTACACAGATACGCAGTATTTT
J: TRBJ2-3
size: .
D: TRBD2
V: TRBV3-1/TRBV3-2

CDR3: CAWNLRRGTATGELFF
DNA: TGTGCCTGGAACCTTCGGAGGGGCACAGCCACCGGGGAGCTGTTTTTT
J: TRBJ2-2
size: .
D: .
V: TRBV30

CDR3: CASTLGYEQYF
DNA: TGTGCCAGCACCCTGGGGTACGAGCAGTACTTC
J: TRBJ2-7
size: .
D: .
V: TRBV12-3/TRBV12-4